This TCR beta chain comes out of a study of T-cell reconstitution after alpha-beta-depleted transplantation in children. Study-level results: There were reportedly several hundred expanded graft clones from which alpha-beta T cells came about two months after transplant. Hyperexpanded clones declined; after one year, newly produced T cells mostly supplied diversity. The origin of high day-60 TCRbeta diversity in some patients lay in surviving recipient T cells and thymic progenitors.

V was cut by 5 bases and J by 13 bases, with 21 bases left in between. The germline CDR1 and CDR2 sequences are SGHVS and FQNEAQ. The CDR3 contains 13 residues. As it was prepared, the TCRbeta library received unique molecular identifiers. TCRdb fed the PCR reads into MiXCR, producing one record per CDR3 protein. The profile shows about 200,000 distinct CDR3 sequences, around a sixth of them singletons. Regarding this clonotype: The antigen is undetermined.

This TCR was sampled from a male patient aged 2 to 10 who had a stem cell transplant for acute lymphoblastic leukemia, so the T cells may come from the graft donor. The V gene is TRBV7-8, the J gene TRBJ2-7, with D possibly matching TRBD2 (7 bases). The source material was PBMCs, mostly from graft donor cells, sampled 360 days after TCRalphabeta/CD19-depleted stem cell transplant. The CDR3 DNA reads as TGTGCCAGCAGCCATAGGTGGGGGGGCGATTTTTACTTC. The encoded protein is CASSHRWGGDFYF.